This T cell receptor beta chain was recorded in a study of blood T cells in healthy people across ages. Study-level results: Those diversity estimates obtained from one million T cells were thought to be underestimates.

In regard to this clonotype: As yet, its antigen is unknown.

It was with a sample-barcoded 5' primer and a J-beta primer mix that a second PCR of roughly 7 to 12 cycles was run. MiXCR, applied by TCRdb to the 5' RACE reads, yields one record per CDR3 protein. The sample shows more than 900,000 distinct CDR3 sequences, 25% to 30% of them seen only once. This sample also appeared in a second study, on T cells of mothers and their children.

This TCR came from a woman aged 40 to 50 in good health. Sequencing was performed on blood.

The CDR3 DNA reads as TGTGCCAGCACCAATCGCGGGGGGCGACATAACTATGGCTACACCTTC. Amino acid sequence: CASTNRGGRHNYGYTF. V gene TRBV7-2 combines with J gene TRBJ1-2; D is perhaps TRBD1 (6 bases). The germline V and J ends were trimmed by 7 bases and 1 base, with 19 bases remaining between them. Per the germline V gene, CDR1 is SGHTA and CDR2 is FQGNSA. The CDR3 has 16 amino acids.